This TCR beta chain was sequenced during a study of blood T cells in healthy people across ages. RNA extraction gave at least 5.5 micrograms of total RNA per sample. Trimming took off 0 bases at V and 1 base at J, with 9 bases between the two ends. The CDR3 sequence is 15 residues long. Germline V CDR1 and CDR2: SGHRS, YFSETQ. The study, taken as a whole, reports: Roughly linearly, TCR beta diversity per million T cells fell as age increased. A strong correlation was found between TCR beta diversity and the percentage of naive T cells.

A second roughly 7 to 11 cycle PCR used barcoded and J-beta primers. TCRdb used MiXCR to reprocess the 5' RACE reads, holding one entry per CDR3 protein. Of over 1,500,000 distinct CDR3 sequences in the sample, around 48% were seen once. Regarding this clonotype: Its antigen is unidentified.

V usage is TRBV5-1 and J usage is TRBJ2-3; perhaps TRBD1 as D (5 bases). The sequencing input was blood. This TCR was recovered from a middle-aged woman in good health. The CDR3 here is CASSLEQARTDTQYF. CDR3 DNA sequence: TGCGCCAGCAGCTTGGAACAGGCCCGCACAGATACGCAGTATTTT. Based on the CDR3 plus reference TRBV5-1 and TRBJ2-3, the full variable domain is KAGVTQTPRYLIKTRGQQVTLSCSPISGHRSVSWYQQTPGQGLQFLFEYFSETQRNKGNFPGRFSGRQFSNSRSEMNVSTLELGDSALYLCASSLEQARTDTQYFGPGTRLTVL.